Below, 8 T cell receptor beta chains from the same sample are listed, as sequenced in a study of graft-versus-host responses after intestinal transplantation. These receptors are not linked to any known antigen. Assay: immunoSEQ multiplex PCR; the TCRdb copy retains only in-frame clones and omits some. This table has tens of thousands of clones, about 88% appearing once. The sequences come from unstimulated CD4+ T cells sorted from spleen or lymph node cells, collected before intestinal transplant. These receptors all come from a human donor who received an intestinal transplant.

This clone has a single count. The chain joins TRBV27 to TRBJ1-5, with 7 bases fitting TRBD1. This CDR3 comprises 14 residues. Germline CDR1 and CDR2: MNHEY and SMNVEV (reference sequence). V lost 0 bases, J lost 6 bases, and 2 bases stayed unmatched. For the CDR3, the DNA is TGTGCCAGCAGTTTATCACAGGGGATTCAGCCCCAGCATTTT. Translating it yields CASSLSQGIQPQHF.

The chain is built from TRBV28 and TRBJ1-1; 8 nucleotides line up with TRBD1. Trimming took 7 bases from V and 4 from J; bases not matched to a gene: 8. From germline, CDR1 is MDHEN and CDR2 SYDVKM. The CDR3 is 14 amino acids. The CDR3 DNA is TGTGCCAGCAACGGTCCAGGGGGCATCACTGAAGCTTTCTTT. It translates to CASNGPGGITEAFF.

This chain links TRBV28 with TRBJ2-3, with D maybe TRBD2 (6 bases). The CDR3 has 16 amino acids. Germline V gene sequence: CDR1 MDHEN, CDR2 SYDVKM. Trimming left V 8 bases short and J 2 bases short, with 20 bases between. The CDR3 nucleotides read TGTGCCAGCGGACCCCTTAGCGGAATTAACACAGATACGCAGTATTTT. This codes for CASGPLSGINTDTQYF.

This chain joins TRBV5-1 and TRBJ2-2; a possible D gene is TRBD1 (6 bases). This CDR3 region has 14 residues. Germline-derived CDR1 and CDR2 are SGHRS and YFSETQ. Trimming shortened V by 4 bases and J by 5 bases, and 12 bases separated the two germline ends. CDR3 nucleotides: TGCGCCAGCAGCCCGAATACAGGGACCGGGGAGCTGTTTTTT. Residues: CASSPNTGTGELFF.

The chain carries TRBV2 and TRBJ2-7; D is possibly TRBD1 (5 bases). The V end was cut by 1 base, the J end by 6 bases, with 13 bases between. The germline V gene has CDR1 SNHLY and CDR2 FYNNEI. The CDR3 has 14 residues. The CDR3 is CASSEGIRVAEQYF. The CDR3 DNA sequence: TGTGCCAGCAGTGAAGGAATCAGGGTTGCCGAGCAGTACTTC. The variable domain in full, completed from reference TRBV2 and TRBJ2-7, reads EPEVTQTPSHQVTQMGQEVILRCVPISNHLYFYWYRQILGQKVEFLVSFYNNEISEKSEIFDDQFSVERPDGSNFTLKIRSTKLEDSAMYFCASSEGIRVAEQYFGPGTRLTVT.

This clone was observed a few times. The chain combines TRBV6-1 with TRBJ2-5; TRBD2 aligns across 10 bases. Germline CDR1 and CDR2: MNHNS and SASEGT. Trimming removed 8 bases from V and 4 bases from J; junction bases left unmatched: 4. This CDR3 spans 13 amino acids. CDR3 loop: CASGGLARETQYF. Written as DNA, the CDR3 is TGTGCCAGCGGGGGACTAGCGCGAGAGACCCAGTACTTC.

The rearrangement links TRBV7-3 to TRBJ2-2; perhaps TRBD2 as D (6 bases). Germline V gene data show CDR1 as SGHTA and CDR2 as FQGTGA. This CDR3 contains 15 residues. The V end lost 1 base, the J end lost 1 base, and 7 bases lay between the germline ends. The CDR3 DNA is TGTGCCAGCAGCTTAAGCGGGGAGAACACCGGGGAGCTGTTTTTT. This encodes CASSLSGENTGELFF.

The V call is TRBV27, the J call TRBJ1-2, with 7 bases matching TRBD1. V dropped 5 bases and J dropped 2; count of bases not matched to a gene: 5. The CDR3 is 14 amino acids. Germline assignment: CDR1 MNHEY and CDR2 SMNVEV (reference sequence). The CDR3 here is CASSPLDRNYGYTF. The CDR3 region has the DNA TGTGCCAGCAGTCCCCTGGACAGGAACTATGGCTACACCTTC.